Reported below is one TCR beta chain. In the study's own analysis: Nucleated cell number was recorded as an estimate derived from reference gene primer amplification. Clones were sequenced by immunoSEQ multiplex PCR, and TCRdb holds only the in-frame ones, with some missing. That table furnishes V, J and clone size, whereas the DNA furnished D and trimming. The sample has 100,000 to 150,000 clones, approximately 74% seen once. The sample is drawn from a study of blood T cell repertoires in COVID-19. Study-level information: There were acute and convalescent COVID-19 samples, and they came from the United States, Italy and Spain.

The ends lost 7 bases at V and 5 bases at J; junction bases unmatched: 5. Germline V gene data show CDR1 as MNHEY and CDR2 as SVGAGI. The CDR3 spans 12 residues. The TCR originated in a man between 60 and 75 years old with acute or convalescent COVID-19. The specimen sequenced was peripheral blood. The chain has TRBV6-5 and TRBJ2-7; 7 bases fit TRBD1. The CDR3 is CASTRGFDEQYF. DNA for the CDR3: TGTGCCAGCACCAGGGGGTTCGACGAGCAGTACTTC.